Below are 3 T cell receptor beta chains sequenced from a single sample in a study of shared clonotypes between healthy human individuals. Only in-frame clones appear in the TCRdb table, and some are missing; sequencing was by immunoSEQ multiplex PCR. This sample has about 490,000 clones, with over 75% found just once. The material sequenced was PBMCs. The receptor set was obtained from a woman in her forties in good health. Some clones in this sample may be carry-over from other donors' samples.

The chain has TRBV19 and TRBJ2-3; D not certain. This CDR3 has 13 residues. Germline V gene data show CDR1 as LNHDA and CDR2 as SQIVND (reference sequence). V was pared by 3 bases and J by 4 bases, with 8 bases between. The DNA for the CDR3 is TGTGCCAGTAGTATCGGTGGTTCAGATACGCAGTATTTT. Translation gives CASSIGGSDTQYF. Combining the CDR3 with reference TRBV19 and TRBJ2-3 gives the whole variable domain DGGITQSPKYLFRKEGQNVTLSCEQNLNHDAMYWYRQDPGQGLRLIYYSQIVNDFQKGDIAEGYSVSREKKESFPLTVTSAQKNPTAFYLCASSIGGSDTQYFGPGTRLTVL.

This clone appeared once. The chain's CDR3 is CASSLSTRSYNEQFF. The CDR3, as DNA: TGTGCCAGCAGCTTATCGACCCGCTCCTACAATGAGCAGTTCTTC. The chain recombines TRBV5-4 with TRBJ2-1; no reliable D call. The CDR3 has 15 residues. Trimming stripped 2 bases from V and 0 bases from J, with 9 bases between. The V gene's germline CDR1 is SGHNT and CDR2 YYREEE (reference sequence). The whole variable domain, filled in from reference TRBV5-4 and TRBJ2-1, reads ETGVTQSPTHLIKTRGQQVTLRCSSQSGHNTVSWYQQALGQGPQFIFQYYREEENGRGNFPPRFSGLQFPNYSSELNVNALELDDSALYLCASSLSTRSYNEQFFGPGTRLTVL.

This chain connects TRBV30 to TRBJ2-5; 10 bases agree with TRBD2. CDR1 and CDR2 from the germline V gene are GTSNPN and SVGIG (reference sequence). V shed 2 bases, J shed 3 bases, and the junction held 3 bases outside the gene matches. The CDR3 length is 14 residues. CDR3 in DNA: TGTGCCTGGAGTCCTGGGACTAGCGAAGAGACCCAGTACTTC. Protein product: CAWSPGTSEETQYF.